This TCR beta chain appears in the sequencing data of a study of blood T cell repertoires in COVID-19. Study-level information: Sites across the United States, Italy and Spain contributed samples from acute and convalescent COVID-19. T cells, B-cell-depleted T cells, or PBMCs supplied cDNA or gDNA.

This table comes from immunoSEQ multiplex PCR, and its TCRdb copy is limited to in-frame clones, with some not included. The sample lists a few hundred thousand clones, 82% occurring once. The TCR sequence derives from a woman under 30 with acute or convalescent COVID-19. Material for sequencing was peripheral blood.

CDR3 DNA: TGTGCCAGCAGCTTAACAGACACAGATACGCAGTATTTT. Its translation is CASSLTDTDTQYF. The rearrangement links TRBV7-2 to TRBJ2-3; the D is unclear. The CDR3 loop spans 13 amino acids. Trimming pared 2 bases from V and 2 bases from J, leaving 5 bases between. Germline loops: CDR1 SGHTA, CDR2 FQGNSA.